The rows below give T cell receptor beta chains drawn from one sample of a study of T cells in Graves' hyperthyroidism and ophthalmopathy. TCRdb called the multiplex PCR reads again in MiXCR, with one record for every CDR3 protein. The data show 650,000 to 750,000 distinct CDR3 sequences, about 15% seen once. Source material: blood. These receptors originate from a woman aged 18-30 years with Graves' hyperthyroidism. CDR3s include the opening cysteine and the closing phenylalanine or tryptophan. D genes are given only for firm matches. Size values are once, few and many counts, or a class for expanded clones, and some rows have none.

V: TRBV30
J: TRBJ1-1
size: many
D: .
length: 13
DNA: TGTGCCTCTGACACGGCCATGAACACTGAAGCTTTCTTT
CDR3: CASDTAMNTEAFF

V: TRBV4-3
J: TRBJ2-3
size: few
D: TRBD2
length: 15
DNA: TGCGCCAGCAGTCAAAGACTAGCGAGGCCAGATACGCAGTATTTT
CDR3: CASSQRLARPDTQYF

V: TRBV30
J: TRBJ1-2
size: few
D: TRBD1
length: 13
DNA: TGTGCCTCCCCCCCCGGGACAGGGGGTGGCTACACCTTC
CDR3: CASPPGTGGGYTF

V: TRBV7-3
J: TRBJ2-1
size: many
D: TRBD2
length: 15
DNA: TGTGCCAGCAGCTCGAAGACTAGCCCCAACAATGAGCAGTTCTTC
CDR3: CASSSKTSPNNEQFF

V: TRBV4-1
J: TRBJ2-5
size: few
D: .
length: 15
DNA: TGCGCCAGCAGCGCAACTAGAGCTTCAAGAGAGGCCCAGTACTTC
CDR3: CASSATRASREAQYF

V: TRBV27
J: TRBJ2-3
size: .
D: .
length: 14
DNA: TGTGCCAGCAAAACGACGGGTAAAACAGATACGCAGTATTTT
CDR3: CASKTTGKTDTQYF

V: TRBV11-2
J: TRBJ2-7
size: many
D: .
length: 15
DNA: TGTGCCAGCAGCGAACCGAAAGACAGCATCTACGAGCAGTACTTC
CDR3: CASSEPKDSIYEQYF

V: TRBV20-1
J: TRBJ1-5
size: .
D: TRBD1
length: 14
DNA: TGCAGTGCCGGGACAGGGAAGGGCAATCAGCCCCAGCATTTT
CDR3: CSAGTGKGNQPQHF

V: TRBV18
J: TRBJ2-1
size: few
D: .
length: 15
DNA: TGTGCCAGCTCACCCCTAGGGATAGCCGACAATGAGCAGTTCTTC
CDR3: CASSPLGIADNEQFF

V: TRBV7-9
J: TRBJ2-1
size: many
D: .
length: 14
DNA: TGTGCCAGCAGCGTAGGTTTCCAGGGGCTTGAGCAGTTCTTC
CDR3: CASSVGFQGLEQFF

V: TRBV10-1
J: TRBJ2-3
size: few
D: TRBD2
length: 14
DNA: TGCGCCACCTCGAGCGGGGGAGGGACAGATACGCAGTATTTT
CDR3: CATSSGGGTDTQYF

V: TRBV4-1
J: TRBJ1-2
size: .
D: .
length: 13
DNA: TGCGCCAGCAGCCAAGAAAAGAGGTGGGGCTACACCTTC
CDR3: CASSQEKRWGYTF

V: TRBV5-4
J: TRBJ1-1
size: .
D: .
length: 15
DNA: TGTGCCAGCAGCTTGATGGCGGATCCGAACACTGAAGCTTTCTTT
CDR3: CASSLMADPNTEAFF

V: TRBV29-1
J: TRBJ2-5
size: .
D: .
length: 11
DNA: TGCACCTGTCGAGTCGGGTTGACCCAGTACTTC
CDR3: CTCRVGLTQYF

V: TRBV10-3
J: TRBJ2-5
size: .
D: .
length: 13
DNA: TGTGCCATCAGTGTCCAGGGTGAGGAGACCCAGTACTTC
CDR3: CAISVQGEETQYF

V: TRBV7-8
J: TRBJ1-5
size: many
D: .
length: 17
DNA: TGTGCCAGCAGCTTAGCGCGGACCCTCTCCAGGAATCAGCCCCAGCATTTT
CDR3: CASSLARTLSRNQPQHF

V: TRBV4-1
J: TRBJ2-3
size: .
D: .
length: 17
DNA: TGCGCCAGCGGCCAAGGCCCGCCGGGAGAGCTCTATGGATGGCAGTATTTT
CDR3: CASGQGPPGELYGWQYF

V: TRBV18
J: TRBJ2-1
size: many
D: TRBD2
length: 16
DNA: TGTGCCAGCTCACCCCCGGGACTAGCGGGACCCAATGAGCAGTTCTTC
CDR3: CASSPPGLAGPNEQFF

V: TRBV6-1
J: TRBJ1-1
size: many
D: .
length: 14
DNA: TGTGCCAGCACCCCGCCAGGAGTGAACACTGAAGCTTTCTTT
CDR3: CASTPPGVNTEAFF

V: TRBV11-3
J: TRBJ2-1
size: many
D: .
length: 17
DNA: TGTGCCAGCAGCCGATCCGCCGGCAGGGGCTCCTACAATGAGCAGTTCTTC
CDR3: CASSRSAGRGSYNEQFF

V: TRBV6-2/TRBV6-3
J: TRBJ2-3
size: many
D: TRBD1
length: 15
DNA: TGTGCCACCAGAGGGACAGGGAAGGGCACAGATACGCAGTATTTT
CDR3: CATRGTGKGTDTQYF

V: TRBV20-1
J: TRBJ2-7
size: many
D: TRBD1
length: 15
DNA: TGCAGTGCTAGACGGGACAGGGGCGGCCGGGGGGAGCAGTACTTC
CDR3: CSARRDRGGRGEQYF

V: TRBV6-2/TRBV6-3
J: TRBJ2-7
size: .
D: .
length: 15
DNA: TGTGCCAGCAGTTATCGTAGCGGAGGGAGCCACGAGCAGTACTTC
CDR3: CASSYRSGGSHEQYF

V: TRBV11-2
J: TRBJ2-1
size: many
D: TRBD2
length: 14
DNA: TGTGCCAGCAGCTTTGGACTAGCTTACAATGAGCAGTTCTTC
CDR3: CASSFGLAYNEQFF

V: TRBV30
J: TRBJ1-4
size: many
D: .
length: 13
DNA: TGTGCCTGGAGTGGCACCTTAAGTGAAAAACTGTTTTTT
CDR3: CAWSGTLSEKLFF

V: TRBV7-9
J: TRBJ2-1
size: .
D: TRBD2
length: 18
DNA: TGTGCCAGCAGCTTAGCCGGACTAGCGGGATCCGCCTACAATGAGCAGTTCTTC
CDR3: CASSLAGLAGSAYNEQFF

V: TRBV30
J: TRBJ2-5
size: many
D: TRBD1
length: 11
DNA: TGTGCCTGGAGTCGACAGGGGCCCCAGTACTTC
CDR3: CAWSRQGPQYF

V: TRBV7-3
J: TRBJ2-6
size: many
D: .
length: 14
DNA: TGTGCCAGCAGCTTAGGGGTTGGGGCCAACGTCCTGACTTTC
CDR3: CASSLGVGANVLTF

V: TRBV7-9
J: TRBJ2-1
size: many
D: TRBD2
length: 15
DNA: TGTGCCAGCACGGAACTAGCGGAGTCCTACAATGAGCAGTTCTTC
CDR3: CASTELAESYNEQFF

V: TRBV27
J: TRBJ2-1
size: many
D: .
length: 14
DNA: TGTGCCAGCAGTTCTCCGGACAGACTCCATGAGCAGTTCTTC
CDR3: CASSSPDRLHEQFF

V: TRBV14
J: TRBJ2-7
size: .
D: .
length: 16
DNA: TGTGCCAGCAGCCAAGAATTCCCAGGGTCTCTACACGAGCAGTACTTC
CDR3: CASSQEFPGSLHEQYF